This T cell receptor beta chain derives from a study of blood T cell repertoires in COVID-19. On the study more broadly: Spain, Italy and the United States supplied samples that represented acute and convalescent COVID-19.

V lost 4 bases to trimming and J lost 0 bases, with 14 bases between them. Germline V gene data show CDR1 as SGHNT and CDR2 as YYREEE (reference sequence). This CDR3 is built from 15 residues. The authors' processing: Amplified reference gene primers provided the basis for estimating nucleated cell counts. The data were produced by immunoSEQ multiplex PCR, yet TCRdb's version contains in-frame clones alone and is incomplete. The V and J calls and clone size are taken from that table; D and trimming were inferred from the DNA. The table includes about 200,000 clones, around 80% detected once. The sample consisted of peripheral blood. The chain couples TRBV5-4 to TRBJ2-7; D perhaps matches TRBD2 (6 bases). The sequence derives from a woman aged 80 or over with active or convalescent COVID-19. In DNA form, the CDR3 reads TGTGCCAGCAGCCCCGGGCGGGGAGCCTCCTACGAGCAGTACTTC. Its protein is CASSPGRGASYEQYF.